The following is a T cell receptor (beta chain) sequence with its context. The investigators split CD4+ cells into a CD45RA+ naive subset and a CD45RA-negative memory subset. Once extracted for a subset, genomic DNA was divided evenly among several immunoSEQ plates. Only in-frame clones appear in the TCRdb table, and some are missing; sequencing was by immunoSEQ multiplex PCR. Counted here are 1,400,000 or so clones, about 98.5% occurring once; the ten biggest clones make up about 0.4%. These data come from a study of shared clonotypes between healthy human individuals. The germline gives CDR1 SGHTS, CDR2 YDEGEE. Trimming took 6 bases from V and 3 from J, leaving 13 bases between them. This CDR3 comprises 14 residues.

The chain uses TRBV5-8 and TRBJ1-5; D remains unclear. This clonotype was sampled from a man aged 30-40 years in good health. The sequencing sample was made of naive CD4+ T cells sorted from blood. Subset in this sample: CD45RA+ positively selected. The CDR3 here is CASTREGSNQPQHF. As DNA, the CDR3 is TGTGCCAGCACCCGGGAGGGCTCCAATCAGCCCCAGCATTTT.